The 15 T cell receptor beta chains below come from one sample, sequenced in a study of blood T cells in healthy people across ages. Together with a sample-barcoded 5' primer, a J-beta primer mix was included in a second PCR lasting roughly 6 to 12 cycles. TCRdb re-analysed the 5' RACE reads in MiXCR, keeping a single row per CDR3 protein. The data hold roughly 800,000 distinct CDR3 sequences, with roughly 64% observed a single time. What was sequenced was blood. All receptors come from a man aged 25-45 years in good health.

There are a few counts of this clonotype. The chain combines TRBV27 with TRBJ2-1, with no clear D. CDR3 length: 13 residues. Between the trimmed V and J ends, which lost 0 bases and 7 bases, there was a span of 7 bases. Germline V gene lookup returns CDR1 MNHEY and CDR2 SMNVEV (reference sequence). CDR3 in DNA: TGTGCCAGCAGTTTATCGGCCGCAAATGAGCAGTTCTTC. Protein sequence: CASSLSAANEQFF.

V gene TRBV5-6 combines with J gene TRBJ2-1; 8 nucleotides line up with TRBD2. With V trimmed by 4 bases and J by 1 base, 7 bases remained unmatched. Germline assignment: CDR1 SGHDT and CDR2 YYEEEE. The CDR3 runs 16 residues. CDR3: CASSPELAASYNEQFF. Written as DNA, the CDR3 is TGTGCCAGCAGCCCGGAACTAGCGGCGTCCTACAATGAGCAGTTCTTC.

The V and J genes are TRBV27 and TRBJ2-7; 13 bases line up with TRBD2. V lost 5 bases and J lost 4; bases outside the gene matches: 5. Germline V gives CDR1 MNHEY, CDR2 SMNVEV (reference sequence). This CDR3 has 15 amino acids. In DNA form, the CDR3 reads TGTGCCAGCAGTCGACTAGCGGGAGGACCGTACGAGCAGTACTTC. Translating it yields CASSRLAGGPYEQYF.

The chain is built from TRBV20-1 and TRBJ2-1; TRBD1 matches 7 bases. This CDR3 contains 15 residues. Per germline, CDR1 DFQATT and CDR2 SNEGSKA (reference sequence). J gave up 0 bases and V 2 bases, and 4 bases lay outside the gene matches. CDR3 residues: CSARRGPYSYNEQFF. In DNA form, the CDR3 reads TGCAGTGCTAGAAGGGGGCCCTACTCCTACAATGAGCAGTTCTTC.

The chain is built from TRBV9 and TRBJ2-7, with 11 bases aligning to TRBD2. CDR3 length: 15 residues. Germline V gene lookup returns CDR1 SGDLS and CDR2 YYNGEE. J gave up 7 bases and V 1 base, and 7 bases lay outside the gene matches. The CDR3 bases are TGTGCCAGCAGCGTAAGTAGCGGGAGGGGCAATGAGCAGTACTTC. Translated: CASSVSSGRGNEQYF. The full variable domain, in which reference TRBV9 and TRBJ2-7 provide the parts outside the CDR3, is DSGVTQTPKHLITATGQRVTLRCSPRSGDLSVYWYQQSLDQGLQFLIQYYNGEERAKGNILERFSAQQFPDLHSELNLSSLELGDSALYFCASSVSSGRGNEQYFGPGTRLTVT.

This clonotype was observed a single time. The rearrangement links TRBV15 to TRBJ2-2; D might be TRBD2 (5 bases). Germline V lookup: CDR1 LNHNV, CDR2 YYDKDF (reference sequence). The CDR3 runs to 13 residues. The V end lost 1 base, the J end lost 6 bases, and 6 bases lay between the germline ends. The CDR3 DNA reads TGTGCCACCAGCAGAGTCGGGGCCGGGGAGCTGTTTTTT. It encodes CATSRVGAGELFF.

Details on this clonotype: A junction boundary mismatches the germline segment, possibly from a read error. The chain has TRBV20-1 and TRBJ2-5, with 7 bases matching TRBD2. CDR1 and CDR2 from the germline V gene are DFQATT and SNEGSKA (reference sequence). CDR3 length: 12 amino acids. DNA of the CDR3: TGCAGTTCTAGTCCGGGGGGAGAGACCCAGTACTTC. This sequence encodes CSSSPGGETQYF.

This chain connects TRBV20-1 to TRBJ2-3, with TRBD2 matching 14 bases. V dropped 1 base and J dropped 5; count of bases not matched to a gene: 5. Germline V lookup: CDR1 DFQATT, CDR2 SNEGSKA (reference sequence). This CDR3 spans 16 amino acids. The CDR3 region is CSARVTGLAGEDTQYF. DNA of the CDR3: TGCAGTGCTAGAGTCACGGGACTAGCGGGAGAAGATACGCAGTATTTT.

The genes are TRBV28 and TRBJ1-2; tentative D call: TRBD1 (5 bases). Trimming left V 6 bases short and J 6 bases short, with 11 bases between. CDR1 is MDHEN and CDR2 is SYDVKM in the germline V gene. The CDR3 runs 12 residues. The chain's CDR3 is CASSRTIHGYTF. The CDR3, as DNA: TGTGCCAGCAGCCGGACAATCCATGGCTACACCTTC.

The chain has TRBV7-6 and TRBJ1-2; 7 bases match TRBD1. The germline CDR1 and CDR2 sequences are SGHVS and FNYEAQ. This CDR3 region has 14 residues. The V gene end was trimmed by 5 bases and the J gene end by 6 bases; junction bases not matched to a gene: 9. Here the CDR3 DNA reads TGTGCCAGCAGCCCCCCAGGGGGGTGGGATGGCTACACCTTC. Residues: CASSPPGGWDGYTF.

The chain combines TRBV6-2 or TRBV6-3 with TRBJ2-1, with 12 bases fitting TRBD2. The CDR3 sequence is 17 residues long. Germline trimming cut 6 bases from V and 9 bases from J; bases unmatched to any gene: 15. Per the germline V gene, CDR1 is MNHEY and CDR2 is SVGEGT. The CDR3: CASSPSLGLAGWVEQFF. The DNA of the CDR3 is TGTGCCAGCAGCCCAAGTCTGGGACTAGCGGGTTGGGTTGAGCAGTTCTTC.

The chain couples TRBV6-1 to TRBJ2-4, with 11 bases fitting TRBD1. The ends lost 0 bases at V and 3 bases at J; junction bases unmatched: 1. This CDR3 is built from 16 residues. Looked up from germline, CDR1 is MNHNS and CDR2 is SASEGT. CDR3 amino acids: CASSEAGQGGKNIQYF. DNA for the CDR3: TGTGCCAGCAGTGAAGCGGGACAGGGGGGCAAAAACATTCAGTACTTC.

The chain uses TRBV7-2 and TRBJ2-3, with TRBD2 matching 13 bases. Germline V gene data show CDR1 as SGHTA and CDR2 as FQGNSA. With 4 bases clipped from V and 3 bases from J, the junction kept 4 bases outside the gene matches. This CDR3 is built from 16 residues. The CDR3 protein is CASSWTSGGGTDTQYF. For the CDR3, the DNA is TGTGCCAGCAGCTGGACTAGCGGGGGAGGGACAGATACGCAGTATTTT.

Here the CDR3 reads CASSRGLAGGREQFF. CDR3 nucleotide sequence: TGTGCCAGCAGCAGGGGACTAGCGGGAGGTAGGGAGCAGTTCTTC. This rearrangement joins TRBV3-1 to TRBJ2-1; 15 nucleotides match TRBD2. The CDR3 sequence is 15 residues long. Germline V gene data show CDR1 as LGHDT and CDR2 as YNNKEL (reference sequence). With V trimmed by 5 bases and J by 10 bases, 6 bases remained unmatched.

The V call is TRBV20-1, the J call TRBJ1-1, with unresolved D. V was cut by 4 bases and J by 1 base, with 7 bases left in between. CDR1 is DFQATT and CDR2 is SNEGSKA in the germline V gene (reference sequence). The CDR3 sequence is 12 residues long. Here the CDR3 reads CSANRGNTEAFF. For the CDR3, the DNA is TGCAGTGCTAATCGCGGGAACACTGAAGCTTTCTTT.